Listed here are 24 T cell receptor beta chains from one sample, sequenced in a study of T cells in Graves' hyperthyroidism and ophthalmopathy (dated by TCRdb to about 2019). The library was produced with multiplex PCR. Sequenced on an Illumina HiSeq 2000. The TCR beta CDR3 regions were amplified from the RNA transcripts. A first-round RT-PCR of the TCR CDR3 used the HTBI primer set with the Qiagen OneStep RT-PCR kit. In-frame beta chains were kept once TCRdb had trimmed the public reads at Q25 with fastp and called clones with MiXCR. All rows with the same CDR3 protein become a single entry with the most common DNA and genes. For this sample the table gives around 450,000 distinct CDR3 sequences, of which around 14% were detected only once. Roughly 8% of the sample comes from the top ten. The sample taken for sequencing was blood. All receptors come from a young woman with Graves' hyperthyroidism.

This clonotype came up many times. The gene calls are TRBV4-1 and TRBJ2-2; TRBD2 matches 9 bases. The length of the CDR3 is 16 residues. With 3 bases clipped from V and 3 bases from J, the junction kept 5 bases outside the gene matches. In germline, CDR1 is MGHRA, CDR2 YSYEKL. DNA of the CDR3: TGCGCCAGCAGCCACCCTGGCGGGAGGGACACCGGGGAGCTGTTTTTT. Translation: CASSHPGGRDTGELFF.

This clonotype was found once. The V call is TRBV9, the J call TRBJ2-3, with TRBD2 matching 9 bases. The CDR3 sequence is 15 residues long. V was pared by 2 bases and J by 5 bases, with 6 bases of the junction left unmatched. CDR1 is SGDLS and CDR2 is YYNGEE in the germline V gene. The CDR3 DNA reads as TGTGCCAGCAGCGTTAGCGGGGGACATGGAGATACGCAGTATTTT. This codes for CASSVSGGHGDTQYF.

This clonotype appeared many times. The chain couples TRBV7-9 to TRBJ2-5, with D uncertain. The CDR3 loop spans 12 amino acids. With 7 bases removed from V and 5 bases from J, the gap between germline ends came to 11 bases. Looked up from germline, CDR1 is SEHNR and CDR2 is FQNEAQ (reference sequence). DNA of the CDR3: TGTGCCAGCACGAGACTTCGCGAGACCCAGTACTTC. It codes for CASTRLRETQYF.

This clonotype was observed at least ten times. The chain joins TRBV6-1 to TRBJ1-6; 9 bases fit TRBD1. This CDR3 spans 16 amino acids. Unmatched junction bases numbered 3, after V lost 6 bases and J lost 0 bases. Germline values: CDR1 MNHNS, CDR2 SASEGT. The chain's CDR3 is CASRQTGGSYNSPLHF. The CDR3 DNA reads TGTGCCAGCAGGCAGACAGGGGGCTCCTATAATTCACCCCTCCACTTT.

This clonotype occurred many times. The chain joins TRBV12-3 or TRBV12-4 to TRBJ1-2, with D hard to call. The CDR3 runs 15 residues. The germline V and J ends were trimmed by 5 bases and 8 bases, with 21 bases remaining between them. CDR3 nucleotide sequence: TGTGCCAGCAGTGGCCGTCCGGGATCCCGGGGAGGCTACACCTTC. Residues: CASSGRPGSRGGYTF.

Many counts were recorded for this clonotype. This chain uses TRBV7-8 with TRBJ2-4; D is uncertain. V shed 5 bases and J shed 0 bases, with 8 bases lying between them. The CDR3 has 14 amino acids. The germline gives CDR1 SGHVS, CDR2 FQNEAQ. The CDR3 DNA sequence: TGTGCCAGCAGCCCGACCGAAGCCAAAAACATTCAGTACTTC. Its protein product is CASSPTEAKNIQYF.

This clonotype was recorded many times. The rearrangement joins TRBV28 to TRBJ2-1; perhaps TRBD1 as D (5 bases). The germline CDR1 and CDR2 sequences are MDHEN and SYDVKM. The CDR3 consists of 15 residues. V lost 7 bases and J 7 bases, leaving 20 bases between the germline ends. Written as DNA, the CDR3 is TGTGCCAGCATTCCCCAGAGCCAGGGCAGAAATGAGCAGTTCTTC. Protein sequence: CASIPQSQGRNEQFF.

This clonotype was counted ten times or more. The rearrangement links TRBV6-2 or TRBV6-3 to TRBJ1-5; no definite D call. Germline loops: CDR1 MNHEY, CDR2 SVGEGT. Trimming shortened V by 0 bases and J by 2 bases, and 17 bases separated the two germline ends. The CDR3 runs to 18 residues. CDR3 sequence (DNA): TGTGCCAGCAGTTACTCGAAGGTCAGGCGTTCGCGCAATCAGCCCCAGCATTTT. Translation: CASSYSKVRRSRNQPQHF.

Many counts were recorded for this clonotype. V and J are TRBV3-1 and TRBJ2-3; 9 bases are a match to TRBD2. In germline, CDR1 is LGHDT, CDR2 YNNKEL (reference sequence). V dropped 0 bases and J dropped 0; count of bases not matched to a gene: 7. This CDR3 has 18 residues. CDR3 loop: CASSQEPLAGLSTDTQYF. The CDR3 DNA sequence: TGTGCCAGCAGCCAAGAACCCCTAGCGGGACTTAGCACAGATACGCAGTATTTT.

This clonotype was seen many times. The CDR3 DNA reads as TGTGCCAGCAGAAATGGGTTAGGGATCTACGAGCAGTACTTC. Translating gives CASRNGLGIYEQYF. The chain recombines TRBV2 with TRBJ2-7; no definite D call. This CDR3 contains 14 residues. V shed 6 bases and J shed 3 bases, with 15 bases lying between them. CDR1 is SNHLY and CDR2 is FYNNEI in the germline V gene.

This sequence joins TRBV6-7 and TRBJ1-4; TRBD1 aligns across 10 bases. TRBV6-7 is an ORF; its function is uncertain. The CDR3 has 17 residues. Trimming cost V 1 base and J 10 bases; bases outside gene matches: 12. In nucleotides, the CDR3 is TGTGCCAGCAGTTACTTGGCACCGGGACAGGGGCTTGTAAAACTGTTTTTT. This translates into CASSYLAPGQGLVKLFF.

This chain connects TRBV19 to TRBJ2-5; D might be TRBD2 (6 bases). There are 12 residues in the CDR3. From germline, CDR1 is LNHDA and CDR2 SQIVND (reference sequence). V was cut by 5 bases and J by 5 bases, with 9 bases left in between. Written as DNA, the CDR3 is TGTGCCAGTAGTCGGGGGATGGAGACCCAGTACTTC. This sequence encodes CASSRGMETQYF.

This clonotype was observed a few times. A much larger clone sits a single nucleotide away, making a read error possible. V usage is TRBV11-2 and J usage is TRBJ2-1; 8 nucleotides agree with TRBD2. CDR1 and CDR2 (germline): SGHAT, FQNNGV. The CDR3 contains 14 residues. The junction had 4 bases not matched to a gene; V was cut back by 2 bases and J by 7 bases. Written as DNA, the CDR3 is TGTGCCAGCAGCTTAATAGCGGGGATTAATGAGCAGTTCTTC. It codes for CASSLIAGINEQFF.

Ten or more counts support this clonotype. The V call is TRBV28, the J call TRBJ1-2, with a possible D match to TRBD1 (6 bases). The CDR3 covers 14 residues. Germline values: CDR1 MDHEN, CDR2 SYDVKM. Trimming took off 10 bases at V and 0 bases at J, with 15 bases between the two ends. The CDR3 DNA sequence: TGTGCCATCACAGGGACTGCCACTAACTATGGCTACACCTTC. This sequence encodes CAITGTATNYGYTF.

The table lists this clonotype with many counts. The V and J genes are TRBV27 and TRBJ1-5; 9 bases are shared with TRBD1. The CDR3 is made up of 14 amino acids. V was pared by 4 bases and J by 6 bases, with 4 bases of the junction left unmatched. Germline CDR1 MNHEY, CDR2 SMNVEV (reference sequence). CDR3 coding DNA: TGTGCCAGCAGTTCCGGGACAGGGTCTCAGCCCCAGCATTTT. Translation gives CASSSGTGSQPQHF.

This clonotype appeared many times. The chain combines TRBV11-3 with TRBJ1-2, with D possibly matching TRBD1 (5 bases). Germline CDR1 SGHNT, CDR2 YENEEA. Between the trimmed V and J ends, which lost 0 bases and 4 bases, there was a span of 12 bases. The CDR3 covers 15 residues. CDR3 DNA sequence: TGTGCCAGCAGCTTAGATGACCAGGGCGGCTATGGCTACACCTTC. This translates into CASSLDDQGGYGYTF.

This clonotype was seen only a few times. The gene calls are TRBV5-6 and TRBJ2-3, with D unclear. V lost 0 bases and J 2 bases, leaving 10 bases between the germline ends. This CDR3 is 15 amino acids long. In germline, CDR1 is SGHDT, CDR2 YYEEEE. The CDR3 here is CASSLERGLTDTQYF. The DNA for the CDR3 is TGTGCCAGCAGCTTGGAGCGAGGCCTCACAGATACGCAGTATTTT.

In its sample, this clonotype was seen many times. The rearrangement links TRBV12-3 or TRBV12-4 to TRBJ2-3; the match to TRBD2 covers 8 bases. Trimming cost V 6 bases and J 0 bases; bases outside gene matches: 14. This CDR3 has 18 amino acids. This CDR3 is CASRGYGGGRYSTDTQYF. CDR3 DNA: TGTGCCAGCAGAGGGTACGGGGGGGGCCGGTATAGCACAGATACGCAGTATTTT.

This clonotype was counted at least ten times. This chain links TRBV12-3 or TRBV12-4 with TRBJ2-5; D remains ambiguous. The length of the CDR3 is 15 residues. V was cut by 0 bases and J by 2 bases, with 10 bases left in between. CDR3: CASSLASDNQETQYF. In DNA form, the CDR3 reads TGTGCCAGCAGTTTAGCCAGCGACAATCAAGAGACCCAGTACTTC.

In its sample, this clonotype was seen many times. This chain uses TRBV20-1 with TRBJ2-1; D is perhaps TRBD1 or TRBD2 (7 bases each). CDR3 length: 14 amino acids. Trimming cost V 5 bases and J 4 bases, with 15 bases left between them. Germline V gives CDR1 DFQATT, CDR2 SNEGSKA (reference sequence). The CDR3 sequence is CSAVQGGIYNEQFF. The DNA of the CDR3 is TGCAGTGCTGTTCAGGGGGGGATTTACAATGAGCAGTTCTTC.

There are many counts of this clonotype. The CDR3 loop reads CASSPGRPIRSEQYF. CDR3 in DNA: TGTGCCAGCAGCCCCGGGAGGCCCATTCGGAGCGAGCAGTACTTC. This chain uses TRBV7-2 with TRBJ2-7, with 7 bases lining up with TRBD2. Trimming cost V 5 bases and J 6 bases; bases outside gene matches: 13. The CDR3 sequence is 15 residues long. CDR1 and CDR2 from the germline V gene are SGHTA and FQGNSA. The complete variable domain, with remaining parts taken from reference TRBV7-2 and TRBJ2-7, reads GAGVSQSPSNKVTEKGKDVELRCDPISGHTALYWYRQSLGQGLEFLIYFQGNSAPDKSGLPSDRFSAERTGGSVSTLTIQRTQQEDSAVYLCASSPGRPIRSEQYFGPGTRLTVT.

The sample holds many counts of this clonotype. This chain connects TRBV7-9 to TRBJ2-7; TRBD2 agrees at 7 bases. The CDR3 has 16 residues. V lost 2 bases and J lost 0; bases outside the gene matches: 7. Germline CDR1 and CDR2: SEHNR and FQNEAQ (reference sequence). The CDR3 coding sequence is TGTGCCAGCAGCTTATCGGGCGGGAGTGCCTCCTACGAGCAGTACTTC. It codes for CASSLSGGSASYEQYF.

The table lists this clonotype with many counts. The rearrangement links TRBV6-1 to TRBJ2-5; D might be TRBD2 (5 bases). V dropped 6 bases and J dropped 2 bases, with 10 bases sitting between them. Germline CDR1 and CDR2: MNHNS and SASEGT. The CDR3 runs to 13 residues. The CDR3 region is CASRPPGQETQYF. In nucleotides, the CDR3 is TGTGCCAGCAGGCCGCCGGGGCAAGAGACCCAGTACTTC.

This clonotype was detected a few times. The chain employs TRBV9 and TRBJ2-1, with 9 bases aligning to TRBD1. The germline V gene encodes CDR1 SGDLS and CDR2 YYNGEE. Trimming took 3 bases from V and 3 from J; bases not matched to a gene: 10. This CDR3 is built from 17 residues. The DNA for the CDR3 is TGTGCCAGCAGCGCCGGGGACAGGGTTGGCTTCTACAATGAGCAGTTCTTC. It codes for CASSAGDRVGFYNEQFF.